These 4 T cell receptor beta chains were all obtained from the same sample, sequenced in a study of STAT3 mutations in large granular lymphocyte leukemia. Overall study findings and caveats: Every T-cell large granular lymphocyte leukemia patient had at least one immunodominant TCR beta clonotype.

The antigens of these receptors remain unknown. TCRdb's copy holds only in-frame clones and misses some; the assay was immunoSEQ multiplex PCR. The data hold about 2,400 clones, with 66% observed a single time. Sequences were obtained from peripheral blood mononuclear cells. These receptor sequences come from a woman in her forties or fifties with T-cell large granular lymphocyte leukemia. Some clones in this sample may be carry-over from other donors' samples.

The chain recombines TRBV7-9 with TRBJ2-4, with TRBD1 identical over 8 bases. The CDR3 has 14 amino acids. The germline V gene encodes CDR1 SEHNR and CDR2 FQNEAQ (reference sequence). Trimming at V came to 4 bases and at J to 6 bases, leaving 5 bases not matched to a gene. CDR3 in DNA: TGTGCCAGCAGCTCCTCAGGGGGCGGAAACATTCAGTACTTC. Amino acid sequence: CASSSSGGGNIQYF.

V is TRBV13 and J is TRBJ2-3, with a tentative D call TRBD1 (6 bases). V lost 5 bases, J lost 5 bases, and 11 bases lay in between. Germline V gene data show CDR1 as PRHDT and CDR2 as FYEKMQ (reference sequence). The CDR3 spans 13 residues. CDR3 nucleotides: TGTGCCAGCAGCGCTCGACAGGAAGATACGCAGTATTTT. This codes for CASSARQEDTQYF.

This rearrangement joins TRBV30 to TRBJ1-5, with 10 bases identical to TRBD1. CDR1 and CDR2 from the germline V gene are GTSNPN and SVGIG (reference sequence). The CDR3 has 15 residues. V dropped 2 bases and J dropped 2; count of bases not matched to a gene: 3. CDR3: CAWSPGTGGNQPQHF. The CDR3 DNA is TGTGCCTGGAGTCCCGGGACAGGGGGCAATCAGCCCCAGCATTTT.

V usage is TRBV9 and J usage is TRBJ2-5; possible D gene TRBD2, 6 bases. V lost 0 bases and J lost 4, with 10 bases in between. Germline values: CDR1 SGDLS, CDR2 YYNGEE. The CDR3 totals 14 residues. The CDR3 coding sequence is TGTGCCAGCAGCGTAGGGGGGGTGGGAGAGACCCAGTACTTC. Amino acid sequence: CASSVGGVGETQYF.